This passage covers 30 T cell receptor beta chains from one sample sequenced in a study of blood T cell repertoires in COVID-19. The method was immunoSEQ multiplex PCR; TCRdb's version includes in-frame clones alone and lacks a portion of them. This repertoire shows around 300,000 clones, 85% found once; its top ten account for about 2.5%. Specimen: PBMCs or T cells enriched from blood (not recorded which). All receptors derive from a woman aged 45 to 65 who had recovered from COVID-19.

The chain couples TRBV19 to TRBJ1-2; D gene uncertain. The CDR3 spans 14 residues. Trimming took off 5 bases at V and 8 bases at J, with 18 bases between the two ends. Germline V lookup: CDR1 LNHDA, CDR2 SQIVND (reference sequence). CDR3 in DNA: TGTGCCAGTAGTGAGGGAGTCTCCTCCGGCGGCTACACCTTC. It yields the protein CASSEGVSSGGYTF. The whole variable domain, remainder taken from reference TRBV19 and TRBJ1-2, is DGGITQSPKYLFRKEGQNVTLSCEQNLNHDAMYWYRQDPGQGLRLIYYSQIVNDFQKGDIAEGYSVSREKKESFPLTVTSAQKNPTAFYLCASSEGVSSGGYTFGSGTRLTVV.

The chain combines TRBV2 with TRBJ1-1; tentatively, D is TRBD1 (6 bases). CDR1 and CDR2 (germline): SNHLY, FYNNEI. The CDR3 length is 11 residues. The V end lost 6 bases, the J end lost 6 bases, and 8 bases lay between the germline ends. The CDR3 spells CASRQGPEAFF. The CDR3 nucleotides are TGTGCCAGCAGACAGGGTCCTGAAGCTTTCTTT.

The chain carries TRBV6-5 and TRBJ1-2; 11 nucleotides match TRBD1. Looked up from germline, CDR1 is MNHEY and CDR2 is SVGAGI. V dropped 8 bases and J dropped 7; count of bases not matched to a gene: 12. CDR3 length equals 15 residues. The DNA of the CDR3 is TGTGCCAGCTTAGGACGGGGACAGGGGGTTTTTGGCTACACCTTC. Residues: CASLGRGQGVFGYTF.

The chain is built from TRBV4-3 and TRBJ2-1; the D gene is possibly TRBD1 (5 bases). Trimming pared 5 bases from V and 10 bases from J, leaving 18 bases between. The CDR3 totals 14 residues. CDR1 LGHNA and CDR2 YSLEER come from the germline V gene. As DNA, the CDR3 is TGCGCCAGCAGCGAACATACAGGTCCCCGGGAGCAGTTCTTC. It translates to CASSEHTGPREQFF.

The V call is TRBV7-2, the J call TRBJ1-5, with D possibly TRBD1 on 6 matching bases. The CDR3 consists of 15 residues. V shed 4 bases and J shed 4 bases, with 14 bases lying between them. Germline-derived CDR1 and CDR2 are SGHTA and FQGNSA. CDR3 coding DNA: TGTGCCAGCAGCTACGGACAGATCAGAAATCAGCCCCAGCATTTT. It translates to CASSYGQIRNQPQHF.

The chain combines TRBV9 with TRBJ1-2; maybe TRBD1 (6 bases). Germline V gene data show CDR1 as SGDLS and CDR2 as YYNGEE. Trimming left V 4 bases short and J 6 bases short, with 16 bases between. The CDR3 length is 14 residues. This CDR3 is CASSSDRHFNGYTF. The CDR3 coding sequence is TGTGCCAGCAGCTCGGACAGACACTTCAATGGCTACACCTTC.

This chain connects TRBV4-3 to TRBJ2-5, with TRBD1 identical over 7 bases. This CDR3 has 15 amino acids. CDR1 and CDR2 from the germline V gene are LGHNA and YSLEER. V shed 0 bases, J shed 1 base, and the junction held 2 bases outside the gene matches. CDR3 DNA sequence: TGCGCCAGCAGCCAAGATCGGGACAGCCAAGAGACCCAGTACTTC. This codes for CASSQDRDSQETQYF.

This chain links TRBV27 with TRBJ1-6; D gene uncertain. The germline V gene encodes CDR1 MNHEY and CDR2 SMNVEV (reference sequence). The CDR3 covers 15 residues. Trimming cost V 7 bases and J 10 bases, with 20 bases left between them. Here the CDR3 reads CASTPTPGLYSPLHF. In nucleotides, the CDR3 is TGTGCCAGCACCCCCACCCCGGGTTTATACTCACCCCTCCACTTT.

The chain combines TRBV18 with TRBJ2-5; 8 bases map to TRBD2. The CDR3 totals 15 residues. In germline, CDR1 is KGHSH, CDR2 LQKENI. V shed 3 bases, J shed 2 bases, and the junction held 5 bases outside the gene matches. The DNA of the CDR3 is TGTGCCAGCTCACCCCAGCGGGGGCAACAAGAGACCCAGTACTTC. It translates to CASSPQRGQQETQYF.

A single count supports this clone. This chain links TRBV5-1 with TRBJ2-2; 7 bases agree with TRBD1. CDR1 and CDR2 (germline): SGHRS, YFSETQ. The CDR3 runs to 15 residues. Trimming at V came to 1 base and at J to 4 bases, leaving 4 bases not matched to a gene. This CDR3 reads CASSLTGQTTGELFF. In DNA form, the CDR3 reads TGCGCCAGCAGCTTGACGGGACAGACCACCGGGGAGCTGTTTTTT.

CDR3 sequence (DNA): TGCAGCGCACAGGACTCCTATAATTCACCCCTCCACTTT. This gives the protein CSAQDSYNSPLHF. The chain uses TRBV29-1 and TRBJ1-6; TRBD1 is a possible D gene (5 bases). The CDR3 length is 13 residues. Germline loops: CDR1 SQVTM, CDR2 ANQGSEA. Trimming left V 7 bases short and J 0 bases short, with 7 bases between.

The CDR3 sequence: CASSWITGDTDTQYF. The CDR3 DNA sequence: TGCGCCAGCAGCTGGATTACGGGAGACACAGATACGCAGTATTTT. The J gene is TRBJ2-3, the V gene TRBV4-1; possibly TRBD2 for D (6 bases). This CDR3 has 15 amino acids. Looked up from germline, CDR1 is MGHRA and CDR2 is YSYEKL. The V and J ends lost 5 bases and 2 bases respectively, with 14 bases between them.

The chain carries TRBV27 and TRBJ2-2; TRBD2 matches 11 bases. This CDR3 comprises 18 residues. With V trimmed by 2 bases and J by 7 bases, 12 bases remained unmatched. Germline CDR1 reads MNHEY; CDR2 reads SMNVEV (reference sequence). The CDR3 DNA reads TGTGCCAGCAGTTTAAAACCTCCTTTAGCGGGAGGGAGCGGGGAGCTGTTTTTT. This codes for CASSLKPPLAGGSGELFF.

This clone was seen once. The chain uses TRBV4-1 and TRBJ2-1; 7 bases align to TRBD2. V trimming: 0 bases; J trimming: 3 bases; junction bases outside the gene matches: 11. This CDR3 is built from 18 residues. In germline, CDR1 is MGHRA, CDR2 YSYEKL. The CDR3: CASSQDVSSGVYYNEQFF. The CDR3 DNA is TGCGCCAGCAGCCAAGATGTTTCCAGCGGGGTGTACTACAATGAGCAGTTCTTC.

V and J are TRBV28 and TRBJ1-6, with D maybe TRBD1 (6 bases). Germline assignment: CDR1 MDHEN and CDR2 SYDVKM. Trimming stripped 6 bases from V and 7 bases from J, with 13 bases between. The CDR3 length is 14 residues. In DNA, the CDR3 is TGTGCCAGCAGCGTACAGGGCAGCAATTCACCCCTCCACTTT. Its translation is CASSVQGSNSPLHF.

The chain links TRBV19 to TRBJ1-1; tentative D call: TRBD1 (6 bases). V lost 9 bases to trimming and J lost 5 bases, with 22 bases between them. The CDR3 loop spans 15 amino acids. CDR1 is LNHDA, CDR2 SQIVND, per germline (reference sequence). CDR3 nucleotides: TGTGCCAGCCAAAGCGGCGGGGGCAGATGGACTGAAGCTTTCTTT. Its protein product is CASQSGGGRWTEAFF.

V is TRBV27 and J is TRBJ2-1; no firm D call. The CDR3 totals 14 residues. Germline lookup yields CDR1 MNHEY and CDR2 SMNVEV (reference sequence). The V and J ends lost 3 bases and 4 bases respectively, with 10 bases between them. The DNA of the CDR3 is TGTGCCAGCAGTTTTCCCCCCCTGTACAATGAGCAGTTCTTC. It codes for CASSFPPLYNEQFF.

The chain uses TRBV4-1 and TRBJ1-1, with 7 bases that match TRBD1. J was trimmed by 3 bases and V by 3 bases; bases with no gene match: 4. Germline CDR1 and CDR2: MGHRA and YSYEKL. This CDR3 has 14 amino acids. The CDR3 DNA follows: TGCGCCAGCAGCCATCCAACAGGGGACACTGAAGCTTTCTTT. Translating it yields CASSHPTGDTEAFF.

V usage is TRBV21-1 and J usage is TRBJ1-4; whether TRBD1, the table's D call, matches the DNA was not checked. TRBV21-1 is an annotated pseudogene. CDR3 length: 16 residues. Here the CDR3 reads CASPAYTGLLNEKLFF. CDR3 coding DNA: TGTGCCAGCCCAGCCTATACAGGGCTCCTTAATGAAAAACTGTTTTTT.

J is TRBJ1-5 and V is TRBV7-9; D remains unclear. The CDR3 spans 15 residues. CDR1 and CDR2 from the germline V gene are SEHNR and FQNEAQ (reference sequence). V was shortened by 3 bases and J by 1 base, with 10 bases between the two germline ends. The CDR3 DNA sequence: TGTGCCAGCAGCTTCTCAGGATCAAGCAATCAGCCCCAGCATTTT. Amino acid sequence: CASSFSGSSNQPQHF.

The chain uses TRBV27 and TRBJ1-2; possibly TRBD1 for D (6 bases). Germline CDR1 reads MNHEY; CDR2 reads SMNVEV (reference sequence). V was shortened by 6 bases and J by 5 bases, with 19 bases between the two germline ends. The CDR3 totals 15 residues. DNA for the CDR3: TGTGCCAGCAGCGTAAATCCTCCGACAGGTTATGGCTACACCTTC. Its protein is CASSVNPPTGYGYTF.

V usage is TRBV3-1 (or the pseudogene TRBV3-2) and J usage is TRBJ1-4, with TRBD1 matching 10 bases. The CDR3 loop spans 16 amino acids. The germline V gene has CDR1 LGHDT and CDR2 YNNKEL (reference sequence). V dropped 5 bases and J dropped 8; count of bases not matched to a gene: 11. As DNA, the CDR3 is TGTGCCAGCAGCGACCGGGACAGGGGATTAATGGAAAAACTGTTTTTT. Translation: CASSDRDRGLMEKLFF.

This sequence joins TRBV5-1 and TRBJ2-3; D may be TRBD1 (5 bases). From germline, CDR1 is SGHRS and CDR2 YFSETQ. The CDR3 covers 15 residues. Trimming left V 4 bases short and J 0 bases short, with 12 bases between. The DNA for the CDR3 is TGCGCCAGCAGCCCGACAGCAATAAGCACAGATACGCAGTATTTT. Translating it yields CASSPTAISTDTQYF.

The rearrangement uses TRBV6-5 and TRBJ2-7, with 8 bases lining up with TRBD1. The V segment lost 7 bases and the J segment 4 bases; nucleotides outside the gene matches: 12. CDR3 length: 15 amino acids. Germline lookup yields CDR1 MNHEY and CDR2 SVGAGI. DNA for the CDR3: TGTGCCAGCACGTCTGCCGGGACAGGAGGATACGAGCAGTACTTC. This encodes CASTSAGTGGYEQYF.

The V and J genes are TRBV5-6 and TRBJ1-3, with TRBD1 as a possible D gene (5 bases). The CDR3 sequence is 14 residues long. CDR1 is SGHDT and CDR2 is YYEEEE in the germline V gene. V gave up 4 bases and J gave up 0 bases, with 8 bases separating them. The CDR3 spells CASSTQVSGNTIYF. DNA for the CDR3: TGTGCCAGCAGCACACAGGTCTCTGGAAACACCATATATTTT.

This clone showed up just once. The CDR3 region is CASQSGQGAWDEQFF. Here the CDR3 DNA reads TGTGCCAGCCAATCGGGACAGGGGGCTTGGGATGAGCAGTTCTTC. The J gene is TRBJ2-1, the V gene TRBV2, with TRBD1 matching over 12 bases. The J segment lost 8 bases and the V segment lost 8 bases, leaving 10 bases of the junction unmatched. Germline V lookup: CDR1 SNHLY, CDR2 FYNNEI. The CDR3 covers 15 residues.

The chain has TRBV7-8 and TRBJ2-3, with 10 bases that match TRBD2. After removal of 6 bases from V and 0 bases from J, the junction contained 3 bases not matched to a gene. The V gene's germline CDR1 is SGHVS and CDR2 FQNEAQ. There are 15 residues in the CDR3. The CDR3 reads CASRSSGGSTDTQYF. CDR3 in DNA: TGTGCCAGCAGAAGTAGCGGGGGGAGCACAGATACGCAGTATTTT.

The chain joins TRBV30 to TRBJ1-2, with D possibly matching TRBD1 (5 bases). The CDR3 is 15 residues long. Germline-derived CDR1 and CDR2 are GTSNPN and SVGIG (reference sequence). The ends were cut back, 6 bases at V and 4 bases at J, with 21 bases in the middle. The CDR3 bases are TGTGCCTGCCGGCCGCCCGGCCGGGGGGTCTATGGCTACACCTTC. It encodes CACRPPGRGVYGYTF. The variable domain in full, completed from reference TRBV30 and TRBJ1-2, reads SQTIHQWPATLVQPVGSPLSLECTVEGTSNPNLYWYRQAAGRGLQLLFYSVGIGQISSEVPQNLSASRPQDRQFILSSKKLLLSDSGFYLCACRPPGRGVYGYTFGSGTRLTVV.

This rearrangement joins TRBV7-7 to TRBJ2-2; the D gene is possibly TRBD2 (6 bases). Germline assignment: CDR1 SSHAT and CDR2 FNYEAQ (reference sequence). Trimming shortened V by 5 bases and J by 4 bases, and 20 bases separated the two germline ends. The CDR3 length is 17 residues. This CDR3 reads CASSPFPLLAGTGELFF. DNA of the CDR3: TGTGCCAGCAGCCCCTTCCCCCTACTAGCTGGCACCGGGGAGCTGTTTTTT.

V usage is TRBV4-2 and J usage is TRBJ2-7; 7 bases are shared with TRBD2. This CDR3 has 15 residues. The V gene's germline CDR1 is LGHNA and CDR2 YNFKEQ. The V gene end was trimmed by 0 bases and the J gene end by 5 bases; junction bases not matched to a gene: 7. In DNA form, the CDR3 reads TGTGCCAGCAGCCAAGATCCGGCGGGAGTAAACGAGCAGTACTTC. This encodes CASSQDPAGVNEQYF.